Listed here are 19 T cell receptor beta chains from one sample, sequenced in a study of identical twins. TCRdb recomputed calls from the 5' RACE reads with MiXCR, one row per CDR3 protein. The sample contains just over 500,000 distinct CDR3 sequences, roughly a fifth of which appear only once. The same data also contributed to another study, on T cells expressing NK-cell markers.

Sequencing was performed on CD4+ T cells sorted from blood. The receptors here all came from a woman aged 18-29 years in good health.

This clonotype was seen a handful of times. The chain joins TRBV12-3 or TRBV12-4 to TRBJ1-2; no reliable D call. The V end lost 1 base, the J end lost 11 bases, and 8 bases lay between the germline ends. The CDR3 has 11 residues. The CDR3 DNA reads as TGTGCCAGCAGTTTAGGGGCCGCTTACACCTTC. Protein: CASSLGAAYTF.

This clonotype was recorded a few times. The CDR3 loop is CSAIVQGGGRGYTF. CDR3 bases: TGCAGTGCTATTGTGCAGGGTGGGGGTAGGGGCTACACCTTC. V and J are TRBV20-1 and TRBJ1-2; maybe TRBD1 (5 bases). Trimming took off 4 bases at V and 8 bases at J, with 20 bases between the two ends. The CDR3 contains 14 residues. Germline loops: CDR1 DFQATT, CDR2 SNEGSKA (reference sequence).

The CDR3 spells CASSAGLAGGPGEQYF. CDR3 DNA: TGTGCCAGCAGCGCGGGACTAGCGGGAGGGCCAGGCGAGCAGTACTTC. The chain combines TRBV9 with TRBJ2-7; 16 bases agree with TRBD2. CDR3 length equals 16 residues. Losses at the gene ends were 3 bases for V and 6 bases for J; bases not matched to a gene: 6. Looked up from germline, CDR1 is SGDLS and CDR2 is YYNGEE.

The V and J genes are TRBV12-3 or TRBV12-4 and TRBJ1-2, with 9 bases identical to TRBD1. V trimming: 4 bases; J trimming: 7 bases; junction bases outside the gene matches: 7. The CDR3 sequence is 14 residues long. The CDR3 bases are TGTGCCAGCAGTTCGGAACAGGGGGCGTTTGGCTACACCTTC. Its protein is CASSSEQGAFGYTF.

V gene TRBV12-3 or TRBV12-4 combines with J gene TRBJ2-5; D unresolved. Trimming cost V 1 base and J 4 bases, with 10 bases left between them. The length of the CDR3 is 14 residues. The chain's CDR3 is CASSLGLVGETQYF. CDR3 DNA: TGTGCCAGCAGTTTAGGGCTAGTTGGAGAGACCCAGTACTTC.

The rearrangement uses TRBV28 and TRBJ2-7; the D gene is possibly TRBD1 (6 bases). CDR1 and CDR2 from the germline V gene are MDHEN and SYDVKM. The germline V and J ends were trimmed by 5 bases and 5 bases, with 16 bases remaining between them. The CDR3 contains 14 residues. The CDR3 here is CASSGRTGSNEQYF. The CDR3 nucleotides are TGTGCCAGCAGTGGTAGAACAGGGTCTAACGAGCAGTACTTC.

This rearrangement joins TRBV5-1 to TRBJ1-3; TRBD1 is a possible D gene (5 bases). The CDR3 contains 14 residues. CDR1 SGHRS and CDR2 YFSETQ come from the germline V gene. Trimming took off 7 bases at V and 0 bases at J, with 11 bases between the two ends. The CDR3 region is CASLRGNSGNTIYF. The CDR3 DNA is TGCGCCAGCTTGCGGGGGAACTCTGGAAACACCATATATTTT.

The chain joins TRBV20-1 to TRBJ2-7, with D perhaps matching TRBD2 (7 bases). This CDR3 is 13 amino acids long. Germline V gene sequence: CDR1 DFQATT, CDR2 SNEGSKA (reference sequence). V dropped 5 bases and J dropped 6 bases, with 17 bases sitting between them. The CDR3 is CSARRAAGAEQYF. CDR3 coding DNA: TGCAGTGCTCGGAGGGCGGCGGGGGCCGAGCAGTACTTC.

The chain has TRBV10-3 and TRBJ1-2; D ambiguous. Germline assignment: CDR1 ENHRY and CDR2 SYGVKD. CDR3 length: 15 amino acids. Trimming took off 7 bases at V and 4 bases at J, with 19 bases between the two ends. CDR3: CAITHDVSIFYGYTF. CDR3 in DNA: TGTGCCATCACCCACGATGTCAGCATTTTCTATGGCTACACCTTC.

The rearrangement links TRBV23-1 to TRBJ2-2; TRBD2 is a possible D gene (6 bases). TRBV23-1 is known as an ORF, though its function is uncertain. The V and J ends lost 3 bases and 5 bases respectively, with 22 bases between them. This CDR3 spans 18 amino acids. In nucleotides, the CDR3 is TGCGCCAGCAGTCACTCGCGATCCAGGAGGGCCGTTACCGGGGAGCTGTTTTTT. It yields the protein CASSHSRSRRAVTGELFF.

The chain joins TRBV20-1 to TRBJ2-1; 7 bases align to TRBD1. In germline, CDR1 is DFQATT, CDR2 SNEGSKA (reference sequence). The CDR3 is 14 amino acids. V was pared by 4 bases and J by 8 bases, with 11 bases of the junction left unmatched. The DNA of the CDR3 is TGCAGTGCTACAGACAGGGAAGGTGTGGATGAGCAGTTCTTC. The encoded protein is CSATDREGVDEQFF.

In DNA, the CDR3 is TGCAGCGTGGAACACAGAACTGAAGCTTTCTTT. Translating it yields CSVEHRTEAFF. The J gene is TRBJ1-1, the V gene TRBV29-1; D remains unclear. There are 11 residues in the CDR3. CDR1 and CDR2 from the germline V gene are SQVTM and ANQGSEA. The V and J ends lost 6 bases and 5 bases respectively, with 10 bases between them.

The chain has TRBV6-1 and TRBJ1-4; no reliable D call. This CDR3 spans 12 amino acids. Per the germline V gene, CDR1 is MNHNS and CDR2 is SASEGT. V lost 3 bases and J lost 7, with 6 bases in between. The CDR3 spells CASSDRGEKLFF. The CDR3 nucleotides read TGTGCCAGCAGTGACCGGGGTGAAAAACTGTTTTTT.

The sample holds a few counts of this clonotype. The chain links TRBV10-3 to TRBJ2-2; 8 nucleotides line up with TRBD2. The CDR3 has 15 amino acids. Germline loops: CDR1 ENHRY, CDR2 SYGVKD. The ends lost 7 bases at V and 5 bases at J; junction bases unmatched: 9. The DNA of the CDR3 is TGTGCCATCAATCCCAGCGGGAGTGTTACCGGGGAGCTGTTTTTT. Residues: CAINPSGSVTGELFF.

V is TRBV5-1 and J is TRBJ2-3, with 8 bases lining up with TRBD1. CDR3 length: 14 amino acids. Per germline, CDR1 SGHRS and CDR2 YFSETQ. V trimming: 3 bases; J trimming: 4 bases; junction bases outside the gene matches: 4. The CDR3 here is CASSSTGDADTQYF. CDR3 nucleotides: TGCGCCAGCAGCTCGACAGGGGACGCAGATACGCAGTATTTT.

V gene TRBV7-6 combines with J gene TRBJ2-1; D might be TRBD2 (5 bases). CDR1 is SGHVS, CDR2 FNYEAQ, per germline. This CDR3 is built from 14 residues. Trimming stripped 3 bases from V and 4 bases from J, with 10 bases between. The CDR3 DNA sequence: TGTGCCAGCAGCTTCAGGACTGAATACAATGAGCAGTTCTTC. Its translation: CASSFRTEYNEQFF. Looking up the rest from reference TRBV7-6 and TRBJ2-1 gives the full variable domain: GAGVSQSPRYKVTKRGQDVALRCDPISGHVSLYWYRQALGQGPEFLTYFNYEAQQDKSGLPNDRFSAERPEGSISTLTIQRTEQRDSAMYRCASSFRTEYNEQFFGPGTRLTVL.

This clonotype came up many times. J is TRBJ1-5 and V is TRBV12-3 or TRBV12-4, with TRBD1 identical over 7 bases. V lost 5 bases, J lost 0 bases, and 4 bases stayed unmatched. This CDR3 contains 15 residues. The CDR3 nucleotides read TGTGCCAGCAGTGGGGGACAGCTTAGCAATCAGCCCCAGCATTTT. It is translated as CASSGGQLSNQPQHF.

The V gene is TRBV6-6, the J gene TRBJ2-1, with D perhaps being TRBD1 or TRBD2 (5 bases each). Germline V lookup: CDR1 MNHNY, CDR2 SVGAGI (reference sequence). CDR3 length: 11 residues. Deletions cut 8 bases from V and 6 bases from J, with 8 bases between. DNA for the CDR3: TGTGCCAGCTGGGGGAGCAATGAGCAGTTCTTC. Translating gives CASWGSNEQFF.

Many counts were recorded for this clonotype. The V call is TRBV12-3 or TRBV12-4, the J call TRBJ2-7; D gene ambiguous. The length of the CDR3 is 15 residues. Trimming shortened V by 2 bases and J by 3 bases, and 14 bases separated the two germline ends. This CDR3 reads CASSLNVGPFYEQYF. The CDR3 coding sequence is TGTGCCAGCAGTTTAAATGTCGGTCCGTTCTACGAGCAGTACTTC.